This T cell receptor beta chain was captured in a study of cytomegalovirus exposure and HLA in healthy donors. This clone showed up just a few times. Antigen specificity is unknown. PCR primers comprised 60 Vbeta and 13 Jbeta primers. TCRdb keeps only in-frame clones here, not all; method: immunoSEQ multiplex PCR. The data contain some 190,000 clones, under 9.5% of them singletons. V trimming: 5 bases; J trimming: 6 bases; junction bases outside the gene matches: 9. The germline V gene encodes CDR1 SGHRS and CDR2 YFSETQ. This CDR3 contains 16 residues. Points from the study as a whole: Accurate HLA-A and HLA-B prediction from TCR beta sequences was reported for most subjects. An analysis that was carried out later associated 16,951 TCR beta sequences with HLA alleles at 0.05 false discovery rate. In a later analysis, CMV-associated beta chains were mostly HLA-associated, it appeared.

V and J are TRBV5-1 and TRBJ2-2; 11 bases fit TRBD2. Sequenced: PBMCs. The origin of this receptor is a woman under 40 in good health and CMV-seropositive. This CDR3 reads CASRYTSGSKAGELFF. In nucleotides, the CDR3 is TGCGCCAGCAGGTATACTAGCGGGAGTAAGGCCGGGGAGCTGTTTTTT. The full variable domain, in which reference TRBV5-1 and TRBJ2-2 provide the parts outside the CDR3, is KAGVTQTPRYLIKTRGQQVTLSCSPISGHRSVSWYQQTPGQGLQFLFEYFSETQRNKGNFPGRFSGRQFSNSRSEMNVSTLELGDSALYLCASRYTSGSKAGELFFGEGSRLTVL.